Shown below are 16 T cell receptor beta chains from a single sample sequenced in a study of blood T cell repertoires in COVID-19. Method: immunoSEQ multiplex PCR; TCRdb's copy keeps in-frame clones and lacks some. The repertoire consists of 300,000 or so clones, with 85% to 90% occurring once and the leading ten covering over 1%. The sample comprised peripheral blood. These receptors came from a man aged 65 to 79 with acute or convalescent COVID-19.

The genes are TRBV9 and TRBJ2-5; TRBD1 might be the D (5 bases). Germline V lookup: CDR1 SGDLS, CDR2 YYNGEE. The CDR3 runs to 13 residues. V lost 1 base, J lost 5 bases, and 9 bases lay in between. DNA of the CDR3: TGTGCCAGCAGCGTATCAGGGTTGGAGACCCAGTACTTC. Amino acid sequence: CASSVSGLETQYF. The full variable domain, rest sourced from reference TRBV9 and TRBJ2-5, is DSGVTQTPKHLITATGQRVTLRCSPRSGDLSVYWYQQSLDQGLQFLIQYYNGEERAKGNILERFSAQQFPDLHSELNLSSLELGDSALYFCASSVSGLETQYFGPGTRLLVL.

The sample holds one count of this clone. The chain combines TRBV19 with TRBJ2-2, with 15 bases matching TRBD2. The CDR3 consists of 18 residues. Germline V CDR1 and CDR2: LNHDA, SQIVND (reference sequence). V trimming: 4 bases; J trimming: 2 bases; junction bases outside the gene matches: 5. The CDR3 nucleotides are TGTGCCAGTAGTACGGGACTAGCGGGAGGTGGAAACACCGGGGAGCTGTTTTTT. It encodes CASSTGLAGGGNTGELFF.

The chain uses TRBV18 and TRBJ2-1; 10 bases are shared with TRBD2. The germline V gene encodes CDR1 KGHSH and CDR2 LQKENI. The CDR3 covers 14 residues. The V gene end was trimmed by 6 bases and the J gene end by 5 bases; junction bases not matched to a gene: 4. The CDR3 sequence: CASSPLAGDNEQFF. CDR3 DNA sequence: TGTGCCAGCTCGCCTCTAGCGGGGGACAATGAGCAGTTCTTC.

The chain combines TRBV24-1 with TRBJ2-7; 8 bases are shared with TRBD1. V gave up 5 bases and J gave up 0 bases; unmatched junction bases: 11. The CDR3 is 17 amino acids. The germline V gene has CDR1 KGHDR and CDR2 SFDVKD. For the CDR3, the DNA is TGTGCCACCAGTGGCCGCTCTCCGGGACAGGACTCCTACGAGCAGTACTTC. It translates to CATSGRSPGQDSYEQYF.

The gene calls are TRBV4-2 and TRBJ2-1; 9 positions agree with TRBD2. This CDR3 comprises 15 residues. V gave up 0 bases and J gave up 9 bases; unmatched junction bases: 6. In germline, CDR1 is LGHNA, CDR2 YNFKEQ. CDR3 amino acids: CASSQEGLAPGEQFF. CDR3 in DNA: TGTGCCAGCAGCCAAGAGGGACTAGCTCCAGGTGAGCAGTTCTTC.

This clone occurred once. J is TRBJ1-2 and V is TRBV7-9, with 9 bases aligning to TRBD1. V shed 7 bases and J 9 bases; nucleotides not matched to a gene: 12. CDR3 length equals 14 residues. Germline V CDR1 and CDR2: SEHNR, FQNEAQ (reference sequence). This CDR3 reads CASTKVTGGWSYTF. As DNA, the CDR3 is TGTGCCAGCACCAAGGTTACAGGGGGCTGGAGCTACACCTTC.

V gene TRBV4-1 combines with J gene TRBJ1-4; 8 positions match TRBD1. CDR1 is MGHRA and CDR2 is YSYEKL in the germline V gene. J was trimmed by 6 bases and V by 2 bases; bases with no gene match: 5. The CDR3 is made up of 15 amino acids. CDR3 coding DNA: TGCGCCAGCAGCCAAAGGGACAGGAGAGATGAAAAACTGTTTTTT. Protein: CASSQRDRRDEKLFF.

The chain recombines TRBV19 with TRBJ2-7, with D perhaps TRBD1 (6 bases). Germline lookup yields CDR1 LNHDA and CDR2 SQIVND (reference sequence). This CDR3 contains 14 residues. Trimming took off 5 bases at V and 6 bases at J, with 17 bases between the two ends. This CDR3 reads CASSPKWGPGEQYF. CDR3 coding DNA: TGTGCCAGTAGTCCGAAGTGGGGGCCGGGCGAGCAGTACTTC.

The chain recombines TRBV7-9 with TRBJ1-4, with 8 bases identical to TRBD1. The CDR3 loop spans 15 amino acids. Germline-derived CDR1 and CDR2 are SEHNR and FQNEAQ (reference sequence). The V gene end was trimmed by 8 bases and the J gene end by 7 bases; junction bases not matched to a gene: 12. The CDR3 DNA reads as TGTGCCAGCTCTAAACGGACAGGGACGGCTGAAAAACTGTTTTTT. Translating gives CASSKRTGTAEKLFF. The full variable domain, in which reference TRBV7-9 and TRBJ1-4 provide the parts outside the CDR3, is DTGVSQNPRHKITKRGQNVTFRCDPISEHNRLYWYRQTLGQGPEFLTYFQNEAQLEKSRLLSDRFSAERPKGSFSTLEIQRTEQGDSAMYLCASSKRTGTAEKLFFGSGTQLSVL.

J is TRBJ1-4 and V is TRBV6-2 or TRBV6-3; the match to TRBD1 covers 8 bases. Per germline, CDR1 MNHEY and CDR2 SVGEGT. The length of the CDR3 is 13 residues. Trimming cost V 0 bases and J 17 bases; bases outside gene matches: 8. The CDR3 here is CASSYSSGRGLFF. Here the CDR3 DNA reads TGTGCCAGCAGTTACTCGAGTGGCAGGGGGCTATTTTTT.

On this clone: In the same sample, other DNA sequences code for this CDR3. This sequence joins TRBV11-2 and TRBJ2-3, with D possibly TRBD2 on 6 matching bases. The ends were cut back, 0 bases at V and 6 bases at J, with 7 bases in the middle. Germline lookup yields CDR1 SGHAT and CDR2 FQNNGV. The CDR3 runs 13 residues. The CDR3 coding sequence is TGTGCCAGCAGCTTAGATCGGGGGGATACGCAGTATTTT. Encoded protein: CASSLDRGDTQYF.

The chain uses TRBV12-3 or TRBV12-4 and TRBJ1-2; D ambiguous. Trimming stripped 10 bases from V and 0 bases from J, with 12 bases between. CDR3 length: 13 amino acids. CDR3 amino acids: CATHRNANYGYTF. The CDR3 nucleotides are TGTGCCACGCACAGAAATGCTAACTATGGCTACACCTTC.

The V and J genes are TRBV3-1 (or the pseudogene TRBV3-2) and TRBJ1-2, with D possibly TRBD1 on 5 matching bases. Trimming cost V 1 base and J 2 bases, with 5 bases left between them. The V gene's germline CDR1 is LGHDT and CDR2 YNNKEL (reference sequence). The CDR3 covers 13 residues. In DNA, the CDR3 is TGTGCCAGCAGCCAAGGACAGAACTATGGCTACACCTTC. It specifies CASSQGQNYGYTF.

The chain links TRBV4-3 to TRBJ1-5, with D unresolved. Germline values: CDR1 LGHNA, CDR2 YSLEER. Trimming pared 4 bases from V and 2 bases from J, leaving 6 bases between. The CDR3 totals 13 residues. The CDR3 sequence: CASSLGRNQPQHF. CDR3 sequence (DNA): TGCGCCAGCAGCCTCGGTCGCAATCAGCCCCAGCATTTT.

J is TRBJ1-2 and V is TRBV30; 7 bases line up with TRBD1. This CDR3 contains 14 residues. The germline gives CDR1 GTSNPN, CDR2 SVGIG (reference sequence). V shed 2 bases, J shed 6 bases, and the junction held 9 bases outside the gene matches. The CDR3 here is CAWSSGQQTNGYTF. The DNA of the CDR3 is TGTGCCTGGAGTTCGGGACAGCAGACTAATGGCTACACCTTC. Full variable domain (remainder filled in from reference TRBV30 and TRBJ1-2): SQTIHQWPATLVQPVGSPLSLECTVEGTSNPNLYWYRQAAGRGLQLLFYSVGIGQISSEVPQNLSASRPQDRQFILSSKKLLLSDSGFYLCAWSSGQQTNGYTFGSGTRLTVV.

The CDR3 is CASSHGTDRGQVQYEQYF. The CDR3 coding sequence is TGCGCCAGCAGCCACGGCACCGACAGGGGGCAAGTTCAATACGAGCAGTACTTC. The rearrangement uses TRBV5-1 and TRBJ2-7; TRBD1 matches 10 bases. With 4 bases clipped from V and 4 bases from J, the junction kept 17 bases outside the gene matches. The CDR3 has 18 amino acids. Germline lookup yields CDR1 SGHRS and CDR2 YFSETQ.